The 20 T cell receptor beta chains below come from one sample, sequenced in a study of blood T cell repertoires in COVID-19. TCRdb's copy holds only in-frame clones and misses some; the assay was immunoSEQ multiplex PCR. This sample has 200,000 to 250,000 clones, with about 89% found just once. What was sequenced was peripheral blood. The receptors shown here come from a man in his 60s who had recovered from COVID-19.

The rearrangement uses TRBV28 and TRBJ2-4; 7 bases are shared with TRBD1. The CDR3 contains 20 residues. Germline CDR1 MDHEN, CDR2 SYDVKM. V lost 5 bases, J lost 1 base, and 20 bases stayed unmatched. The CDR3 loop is CASSEPRDRLIMGAKNIQYF. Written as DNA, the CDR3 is TGTGCCAGCAGTGAACCTAGGGACAGATTGATAATGGGGGCCAAAAACATTCAGTACTTC.

CDR3 nucleotides: TGCGCCAGCAGCTTGGAACAGGTTTACAATGAGCAGTTCTTC. This sequence encodes CASSLEQVYNEQFF. V usage is TRBV5-1 and J usage is TRBJ2-1, with D perhaps TRBD1 (5 bases). The CDR3 loop spans 14 amino acids. Trimming took 0 bases from V and 4 from J, leaving 8 bases between them. Germline values: CDR1 SGHRS, CDR2 YFSETQ.

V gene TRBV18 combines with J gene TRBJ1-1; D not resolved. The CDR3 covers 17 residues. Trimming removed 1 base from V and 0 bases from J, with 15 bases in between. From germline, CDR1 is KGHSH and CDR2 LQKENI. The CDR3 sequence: CASSPRGLVGMNTEAFF. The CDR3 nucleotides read TGTGCCAGCTCACCACGAGGGCTGGTTGGGATGAACACTGAAGCTTTCTTT.

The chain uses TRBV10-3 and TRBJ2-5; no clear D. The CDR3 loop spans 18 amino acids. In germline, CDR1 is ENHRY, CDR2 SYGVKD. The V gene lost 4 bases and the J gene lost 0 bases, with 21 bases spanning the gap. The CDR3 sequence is CAISGSRRMRGNQETQYF. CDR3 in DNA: TGTGCCATCAGTGGGTCCCGACGTATGCGAGGTAACCAAGAGACCCAGTACTTC.

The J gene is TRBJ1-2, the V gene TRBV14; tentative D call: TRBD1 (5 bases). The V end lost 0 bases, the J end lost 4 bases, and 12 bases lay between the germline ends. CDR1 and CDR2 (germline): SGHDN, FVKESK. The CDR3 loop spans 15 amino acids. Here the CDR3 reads CASSQEGGTGYGYTF. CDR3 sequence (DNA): TGTGCCAGCAGCCAAGAAGGCGGGACGGGCTATGGCTACACCTTC. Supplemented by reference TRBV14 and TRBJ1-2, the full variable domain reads EAGVTQFPSHSVIEKGQTVTLRCDPISGHDNLYWYRRVMGKEIKFLLHFVKESKQDESGMPNNRFLAERTGGTYSTLKVQPAELEDSGVYFCASSQEGGTGYGYTFGSGTRLTVV.

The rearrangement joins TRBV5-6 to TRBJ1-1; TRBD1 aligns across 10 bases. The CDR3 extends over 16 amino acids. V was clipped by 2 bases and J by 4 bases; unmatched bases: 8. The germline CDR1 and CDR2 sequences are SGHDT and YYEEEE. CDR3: CASSFDRGQVITEAFF. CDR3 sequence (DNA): TGTGCCAGCAGCTTTGACAGGGGGCAAGTAATCACTGAAGCTTTCTTT.

CDR3 DNA sequence: TGTGCTAGTGGCCTAACCGGGGACAGGGTTTGGAGAGGTCAGCCCCAGCATTTT. Protein product: CASGLTGDRVWRGQPQHF. The chain has TRBV12-5 and TRBJ1-5, with 9 bases identical to TRBD1. Germline V gene sequence: CDR1 LGHNT, CDR2 FRNRAP. The CDR3 is 18 amino acids. Germline trimming cut 6 bases from V and 6 bases from J; bases unmatched to any gene: 18.

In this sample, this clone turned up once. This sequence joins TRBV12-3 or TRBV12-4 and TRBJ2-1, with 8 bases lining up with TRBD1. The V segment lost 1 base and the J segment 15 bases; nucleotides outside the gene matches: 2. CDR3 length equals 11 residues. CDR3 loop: CASSLGQGSFF. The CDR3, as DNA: TGTGCCAGCAGTTTAGGACAGGGGTCGTTCTTC.

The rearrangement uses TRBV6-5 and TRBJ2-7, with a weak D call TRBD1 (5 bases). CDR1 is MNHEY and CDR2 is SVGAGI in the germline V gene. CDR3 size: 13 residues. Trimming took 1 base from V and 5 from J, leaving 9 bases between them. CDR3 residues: CASSYWGQDEQYF. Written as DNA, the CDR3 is TGTGCCAGCAGTTACTGGGGCCAGGACGAGCAGTACTTC.

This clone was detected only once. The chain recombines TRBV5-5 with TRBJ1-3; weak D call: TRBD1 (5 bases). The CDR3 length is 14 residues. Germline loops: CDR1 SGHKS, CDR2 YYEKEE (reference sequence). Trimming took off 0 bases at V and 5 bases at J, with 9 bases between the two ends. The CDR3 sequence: CASSLDRRRNTIYF. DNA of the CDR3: TGTGCCAGCAGCTTGGACAGGCGAAGAAACACCATATATTTT. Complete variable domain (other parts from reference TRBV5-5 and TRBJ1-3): DAGVTQSPTHLIKTRGQQVTLRCSPISGHKSVSWYQQVLGQGPQFIFQYYEKEERGRGNFPDRFSARQFPNYSSELNVNALLLGDSALYLCASSLDRRRNTIYFGEGSWLTVV.

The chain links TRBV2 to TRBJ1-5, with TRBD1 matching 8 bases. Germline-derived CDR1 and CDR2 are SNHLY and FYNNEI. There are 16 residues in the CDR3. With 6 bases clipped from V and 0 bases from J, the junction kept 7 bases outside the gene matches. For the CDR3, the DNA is TGTGCCAGCAGCGCCCAGGGGGCTAATAGCAATCAGCCCCAGCATTTT. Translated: CASSAQGANSNQPQHF.

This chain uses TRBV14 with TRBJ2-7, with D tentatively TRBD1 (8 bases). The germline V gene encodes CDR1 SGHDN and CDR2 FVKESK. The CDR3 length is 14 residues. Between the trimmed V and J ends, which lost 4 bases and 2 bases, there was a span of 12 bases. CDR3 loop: CASSLQGGAYEQYF. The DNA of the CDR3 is TGTGCCAGCAGCCTACAGGGGGGGGCCTACGAGCAGTACTTC.

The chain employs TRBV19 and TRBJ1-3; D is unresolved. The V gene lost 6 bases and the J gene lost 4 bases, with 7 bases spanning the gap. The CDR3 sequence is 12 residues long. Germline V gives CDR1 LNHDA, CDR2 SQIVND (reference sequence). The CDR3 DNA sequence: TGTGCCAGTAGCGGGAACGGAAACACCATATATTTT. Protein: CASSGNGNTIYF.

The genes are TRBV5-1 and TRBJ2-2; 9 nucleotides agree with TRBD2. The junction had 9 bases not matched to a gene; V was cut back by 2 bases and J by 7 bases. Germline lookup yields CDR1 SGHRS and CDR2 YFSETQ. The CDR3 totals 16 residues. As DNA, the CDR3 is TGCGCCAGCAGCTTCAATAGCGGGGGCCTTATCGGGGAGCTGTTTTTT. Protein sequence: CASSFNSGGLIGELFF.

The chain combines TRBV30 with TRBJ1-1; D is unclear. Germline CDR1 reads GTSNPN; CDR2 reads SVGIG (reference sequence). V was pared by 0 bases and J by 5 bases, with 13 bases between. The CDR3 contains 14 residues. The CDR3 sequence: CAWSVRAGLTEAFF. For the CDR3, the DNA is TGTGCCTGGAGTGTACGGGCGGGTTTGACTGAAGCTTTCTTT.

CDR3 sequence: CASSRGRTDAYEQYF. CDR3 sequence (DNA): TGTGCCAGCAGCAGGGGTCGGACGGACGCCTACGAGCAGTACTTC. This rearrangement joins TRBV5-5 to TRBJ2-7, with D maybe TRBD1 (5 bases). Germline CDR1 is SGHKS and CDR2 is YYEKEE (reference sequence). Trimming removed 4 bases at V and 2 bases at J, with 16 bases between. The CDR3 runs to 15 residues.

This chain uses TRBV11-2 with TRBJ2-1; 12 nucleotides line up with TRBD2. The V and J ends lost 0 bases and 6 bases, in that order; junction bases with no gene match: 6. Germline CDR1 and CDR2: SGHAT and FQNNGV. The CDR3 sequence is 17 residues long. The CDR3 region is CASSLDWASGRANEQFF. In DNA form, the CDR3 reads TGTGCCAGCAGCTTAGATTGGGCTAGCGGGAGGGCCAATGAGCAGTTCTTC.

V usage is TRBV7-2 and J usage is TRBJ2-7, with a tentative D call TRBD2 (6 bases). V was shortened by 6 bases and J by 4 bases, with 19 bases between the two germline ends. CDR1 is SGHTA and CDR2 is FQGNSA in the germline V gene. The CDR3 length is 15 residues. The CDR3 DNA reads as TGTGCCAGCAGAATCGAGGCTGGGGGGTTATACGAGCAGTACTTC. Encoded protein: CASRIEAGGLYEQYF.

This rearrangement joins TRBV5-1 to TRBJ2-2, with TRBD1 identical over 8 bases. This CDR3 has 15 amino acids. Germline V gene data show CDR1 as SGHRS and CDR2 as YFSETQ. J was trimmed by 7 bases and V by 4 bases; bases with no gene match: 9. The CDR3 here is CASSPRTGNGGELFF. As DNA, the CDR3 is TGCGCCAGCAGCCCCCGGACAGGGAATGGCGGGGAGCTGTTTTTT.

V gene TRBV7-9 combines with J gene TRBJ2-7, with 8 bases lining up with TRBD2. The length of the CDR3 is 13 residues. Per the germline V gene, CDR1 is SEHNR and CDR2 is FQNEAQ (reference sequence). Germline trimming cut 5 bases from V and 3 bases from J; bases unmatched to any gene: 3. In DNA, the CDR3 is TGTGCCAGCAGCCACAGCGGGGGCTACGAGCAGTACTTC. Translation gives CASSHSGGYEQYF.